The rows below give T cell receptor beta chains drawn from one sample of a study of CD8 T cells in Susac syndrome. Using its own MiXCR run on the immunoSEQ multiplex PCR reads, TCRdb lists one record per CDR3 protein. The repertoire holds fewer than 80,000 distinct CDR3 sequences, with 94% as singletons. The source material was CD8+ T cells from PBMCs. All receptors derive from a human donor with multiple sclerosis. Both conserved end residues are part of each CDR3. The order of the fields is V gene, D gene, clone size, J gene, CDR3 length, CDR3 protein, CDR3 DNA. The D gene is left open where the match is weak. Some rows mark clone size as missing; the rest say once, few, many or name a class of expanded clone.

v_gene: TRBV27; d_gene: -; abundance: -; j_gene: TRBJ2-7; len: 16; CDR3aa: CASSLDSIASLYEQYF; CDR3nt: TGTGCCAGCAGTTTAGACAGCATAGCATCCCTCTACGAGCAGTACTTC
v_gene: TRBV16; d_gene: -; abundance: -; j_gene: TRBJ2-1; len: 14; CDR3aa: CASSPVSSYNEQFF; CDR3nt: TGTGCCAGCAGTCCAGTGAGCTCCTACAATGAGCAGTTCTTC
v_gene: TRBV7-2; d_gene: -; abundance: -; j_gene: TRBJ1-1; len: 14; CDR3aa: CASSFHGGNTEAFF; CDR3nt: TGTGCCAGCAGCTTTCATGGGGGGAACACTGAAGCTTTCTTT
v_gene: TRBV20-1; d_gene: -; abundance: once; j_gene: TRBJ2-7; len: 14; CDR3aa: CSASRGSETYEQYF; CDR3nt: TGCAGTGCCAGCAGGGGATCGGAAACCTACGAGCAGTACTTC
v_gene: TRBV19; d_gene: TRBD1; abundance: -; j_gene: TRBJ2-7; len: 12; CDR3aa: CASSGTGGEQYF; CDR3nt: TGTGCCAGTAGTGGGACAGGGGGCGAGCAGTACTTC
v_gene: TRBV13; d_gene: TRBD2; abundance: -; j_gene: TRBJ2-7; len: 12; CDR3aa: CASSSSGNEQYF; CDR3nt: TGTGCCAGCAGCTCTAGCGGGAACGAGCAGTACTTC
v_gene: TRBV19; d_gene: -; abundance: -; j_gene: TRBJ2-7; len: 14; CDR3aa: CASSMQGSSYEQYF; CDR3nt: TGTGCCAGTAGTATGCAGGGGTCAAGCTACGAGCAGTACTTC
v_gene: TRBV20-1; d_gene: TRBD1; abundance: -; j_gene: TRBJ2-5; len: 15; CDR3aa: CSAQTAGGRGETQYF; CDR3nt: TGCAGTGCTCAGACGGCAGGGGGAAGGGGAGAGACCCAGTACTTC
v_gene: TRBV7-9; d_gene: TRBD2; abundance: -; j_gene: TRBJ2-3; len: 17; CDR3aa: CASSSGLAGESTDTQYF; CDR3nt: TGTGCCAGCAGCTCGGGACTAGCGGGCGAAAGCACAGATACGCAGTATTTT
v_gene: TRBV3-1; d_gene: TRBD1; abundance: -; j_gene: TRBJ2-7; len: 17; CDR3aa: CASSPRTGGGFSYEQYF; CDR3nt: TGTGCCAGCAGCCCCCGGACAGGGGGGGGATTTAGCTACGAGCAGTACTTC
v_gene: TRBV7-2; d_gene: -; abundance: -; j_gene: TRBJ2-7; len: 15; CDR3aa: CASSKDGMSSYEQYF; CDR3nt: TGTGCCAGCAGTAAGGACGGTATGAGCTCCTACGAGCAGTACTTC
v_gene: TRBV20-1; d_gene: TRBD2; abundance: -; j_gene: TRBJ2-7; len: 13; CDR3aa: CSAEGTRTYEQYF; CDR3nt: TGCAGTGCTGAGGGGACTAGAACCTACGAGCAGTACTTC
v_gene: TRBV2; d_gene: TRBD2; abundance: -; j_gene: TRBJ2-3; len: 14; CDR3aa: CASRTSGITDTQYF; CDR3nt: TGTGCCAGCAGGACTAGCGGAATCACAGATACGCAGTATTTT
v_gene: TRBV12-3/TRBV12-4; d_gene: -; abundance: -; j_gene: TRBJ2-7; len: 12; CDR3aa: CATKRDSYEQYF; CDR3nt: TGTGCCACAAAGCGGGACAGCTACGAGCAGTACTTC
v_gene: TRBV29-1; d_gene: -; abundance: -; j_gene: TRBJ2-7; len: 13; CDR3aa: CSVEDPNSYEQYF; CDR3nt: TGCAGCGTTGAAGACCCCAACTCCTACGAGCAGTACTTC
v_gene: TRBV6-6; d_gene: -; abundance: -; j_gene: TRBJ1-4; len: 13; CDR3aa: CASSYTESEKLFF; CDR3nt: TGTGCCAGCAGTTACACAGAGTCTGAAAAACTGTTTTTT
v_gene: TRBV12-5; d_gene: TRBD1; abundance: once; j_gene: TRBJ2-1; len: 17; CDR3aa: CASGLVVGTGYWNEQFF; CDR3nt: TGTGCTAGTGGTTTGGTAGTTGGGACAGGGTATTGGAATGAGCAGTTCTTC
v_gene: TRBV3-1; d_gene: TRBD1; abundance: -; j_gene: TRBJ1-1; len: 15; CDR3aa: CASSHWDSRNTEAFF; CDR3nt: TGTGCCAGCAGCCACTGGGACAGCCGGAACACTGAAGCTTTCTTT
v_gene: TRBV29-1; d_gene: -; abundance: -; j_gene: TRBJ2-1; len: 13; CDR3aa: CSVQGVSYNEQFF; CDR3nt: TGCAGCGTACAGGGCGTCTCCTACAATGAGCAGTTCTTC
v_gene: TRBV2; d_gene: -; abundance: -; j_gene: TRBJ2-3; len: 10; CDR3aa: CASLLDTQYF; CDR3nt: TGTGCCAGCCTATTGGATACGCAGTATTTT
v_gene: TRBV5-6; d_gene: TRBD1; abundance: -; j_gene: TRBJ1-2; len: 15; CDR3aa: CASSYPDRAHYGYTF; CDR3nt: TGTGCCAGCAGCTACCCCGACAGGGCACACTATGGCTACACCTTC
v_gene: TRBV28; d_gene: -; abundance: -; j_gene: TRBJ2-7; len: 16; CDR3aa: CASSFSSQVLSYEQYF; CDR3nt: TGTGCCAGCAGTTTTTCGTCCCAGGTGTTATCCTACGAGCAGTACTTC
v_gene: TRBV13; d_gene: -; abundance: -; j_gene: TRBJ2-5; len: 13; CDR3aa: CASRYSFQETQYF; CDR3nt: TGTGCCAGCAGATACAGTTTCCAAGAGACCCAGTACTTC
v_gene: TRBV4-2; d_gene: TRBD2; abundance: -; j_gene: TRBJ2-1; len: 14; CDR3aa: CASSQGREGIWQFF; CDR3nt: TGTGCCAGCAGCCAAGGACGGGAGGGGATCTGGCAGTTCTTC
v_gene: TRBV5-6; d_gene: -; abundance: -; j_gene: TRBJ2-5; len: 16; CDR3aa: CASSLQPGWGQETQYF; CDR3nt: TGTGCCAGCAGCTTGCAGCCGGGCTGGGGGCAAGAGACCCAGTACTTC
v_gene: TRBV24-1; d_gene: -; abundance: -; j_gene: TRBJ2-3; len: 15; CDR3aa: CATSMGAATTDTQYF; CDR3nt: TGTGCCACCTCCATGGGGGCAGCTACCACAGATACGCAGTATTTT
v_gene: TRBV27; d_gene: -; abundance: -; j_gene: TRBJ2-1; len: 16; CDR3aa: CASSLVASQSYNEQFF; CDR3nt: TGTGCCAGCAGTTTAGTGGCTAGCCAATCCTACAATGAGCAGTTCTTC
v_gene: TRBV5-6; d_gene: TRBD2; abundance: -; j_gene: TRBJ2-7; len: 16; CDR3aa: CASSLDSGGPSYEQYF; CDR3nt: TGTGCCAGCAGCTTGGACAGCGGGGGTCCCTCCTACGAGCAGTACTTC
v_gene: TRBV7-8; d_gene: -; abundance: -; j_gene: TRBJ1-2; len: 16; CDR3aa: CASSPGEGGTNYGYTF; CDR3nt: TGTGCCAGCAGCCCGGGGGAGGGGGGAACTAACTATGGCTACACCTTC
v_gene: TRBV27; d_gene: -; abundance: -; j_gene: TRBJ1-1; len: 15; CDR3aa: CASSPHRRGGTEAFF; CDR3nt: TGTGCCAGCAGCCCACACCGTCGGGGTGGCACTGAAGCTTTCTTT
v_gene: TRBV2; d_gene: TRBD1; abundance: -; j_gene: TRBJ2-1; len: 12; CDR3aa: CAATGGDNEQFF; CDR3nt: TGTGCCGCGACAGGGGGTGACAATGAGCAGTTCTTC
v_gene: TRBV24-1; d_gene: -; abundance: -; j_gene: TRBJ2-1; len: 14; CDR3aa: CATSDLASYNEQFF; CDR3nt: TGTGCCACCAGTGATTTGGCCAGCTACAATGAGCAGTTCTTC
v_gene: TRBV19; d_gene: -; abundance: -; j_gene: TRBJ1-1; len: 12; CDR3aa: CASSPTGYEAFF; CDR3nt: TGTGCCAGCTCCCCCACGGGCTATGAAGCTTTCTTT
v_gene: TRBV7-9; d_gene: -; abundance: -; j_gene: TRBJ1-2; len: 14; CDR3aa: CASSSLVQAYGYTF; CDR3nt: TGTGCCAGCAGCTCCCTGGTGCAGGCCTATGGCTACACCTTC
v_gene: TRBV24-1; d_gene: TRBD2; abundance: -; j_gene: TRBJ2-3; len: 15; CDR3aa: CATSATSGSTDTQYF; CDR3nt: TGTGCCACCAGTGCGACTAGCGGGAGTACAGATACGCAGTATTTT
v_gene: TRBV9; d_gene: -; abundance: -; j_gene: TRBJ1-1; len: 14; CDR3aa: CASSVGERDTEAFF; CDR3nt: TGTGCCAGCAGCGTAGGGGAACGGGACACTGAAGCTTTCTTT
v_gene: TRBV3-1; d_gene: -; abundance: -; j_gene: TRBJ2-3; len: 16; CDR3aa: CASSQDKRQITDTQYF; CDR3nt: TGTGCCAGCAGCCAAGATAAGCGGCAGATCACAGATACGCAGTATTTT
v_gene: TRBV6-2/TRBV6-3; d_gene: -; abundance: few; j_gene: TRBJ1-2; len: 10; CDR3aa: CASRDYGYTF; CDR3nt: TGTGCCAGCCGGGACTATGGCTACACCTTC
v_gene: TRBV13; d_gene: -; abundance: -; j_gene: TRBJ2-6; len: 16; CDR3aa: CASSPTLGAGANVLTF; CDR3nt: TGTGCCAGCAGCCCGACCCTGGGAGCTGGGGCCAACGTCCTGACTTTC
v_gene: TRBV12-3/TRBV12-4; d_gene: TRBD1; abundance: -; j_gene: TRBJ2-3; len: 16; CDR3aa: CASSRGDRGLTDTQYF; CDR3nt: TGTGCCAGCAGCCGAGGGGACAGGGGACTTACAGATACGCAGTATTTT
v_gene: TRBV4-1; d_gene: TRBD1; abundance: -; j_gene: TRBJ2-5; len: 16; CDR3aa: CASSQGSGGLGETQYF; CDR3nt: TGCGCCAGCAGCCAAGGGTCAGGGGGCCTAGGGGAGACCCAGTACTTC
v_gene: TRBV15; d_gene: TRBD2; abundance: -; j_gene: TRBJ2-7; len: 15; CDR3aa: CATSRIAGGALEQYF; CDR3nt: TGTGCCACCAGCAGAATAGCGGGGGGAGCTCTCGAGCAGTACTTC
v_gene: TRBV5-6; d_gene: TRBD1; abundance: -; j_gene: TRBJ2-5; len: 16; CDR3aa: CASSFRGTGYQETQYF; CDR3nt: TGTGCCAGCAGCTTCCGGGGGACAGGGTACCAAGAGACCCAGTACTTC